Listed below are T cell receptor beta chains from one sample, sequenced in a study of blood T cells in healthy people across ages. One entry per CDR3 protein, called by TCRdb with MiXCR from the 5' RACE reads. This sample carries around 700,000 distinct CDR3 sequences, just under 25% of them seen once, and the ten largest clones take under 10%. The sample also formed part of further work on T cells of mothers and their children.

The sequencing input was blood. Receptors were obtained from a boy younger than 18 in good health. Each CDR3 is given with its conserved first and last residue. The D gene is left open where the match is weak. Where a row states a size, it is once, few, many or the class of an expanded clone; other rows omit it.

j_call	v_call	clone_size	d_call	cdr3_aa	cdr3_nt
TRBJ1-4	TRBV6-5	NA	NA	CASSYGAREKLFF	TGTGCCAGCAGTTACGGGGCTAGGGAAAAACTGTTTTTT
TRBJ2-7	TRBV20-1	few	TRBD1	CSASSAGGLYEQYF	TGCAGTGCTAGTTCGGCAGGGGGCCTTTACGAGCAGTACTTC
TRBJ2-3	TRBV28	few	TRBD2	CASRLTSGHSTDTQYF	TGTGCCAGCAGGCTTACTAGCGGACACAGTACAGATACGCAGTATTTT
TRBJ2-5	TRBV6-5	many	TRBD1	CASSYSTGGETQYF	TGTGCCAGCAGCTACTCAACAGGGGGTGAGACCCAGTACTTC
TRBJ1-1	TRBV5-5	NA	NA	CASSPWGDNTEAFF	TGTGCCAGCAGCCCGTGGGGGGACAACACTGAAGCTTTCTTT
TRBJ2-5	TRBV5-1	NA	TRBD1	CASSLLDRGYETQYF	TGCGCCAGCAGCTTGCTGGACAGGGGATACGAGACCCAGTACTTC
TRBJ2-1	TRBV20-1	NA	NA	CSASGSKLDEQFF	TGCAGTGCTAGTGGGTCCAAACTGGATGAGCAGTTCTTC
TRBJ2-1	TRBV12-3/TRBV12-4	NA	NA	CASSLQGIDEQFF	TGTGCCAGCAGTTTACAGGGGATCGATGAGCAGTTCTTC
TRBJ2-2	TRBV3-1	few	NA	CASSHSVGIELFF	TGTGCCAGCAGCCACTCCGTTGGTATCGAGCTGTTTTTT
TRBJ2-1	TRBV5-1	NA	TRBD1	CASSLQGQGNEQFF	TGCGCCAGCAGCTTACAGGGGCAAGGCAATGAGCAGTTCTTC
TRBJ2-2	TRBV7-6	few	NA	CASSLALGGSNTGELFF	TGTGCCAGCAGCTTAGCACTAGGGGGTTCCAACACCGGGGAGCTGTTTTTT
TRBJ1-1	TRBV7-2	few	NA	CASSSGAYMNTGAFF	TGTGCCAGCAGCTCGGGGGCCTACATGAACACTGGAGCTTTCTTT
TRBJ2-7	TRBV12-3/TRBV12-4	NA	NA	CASSLLLSSYEQYF	TGTGCCAGCAGTTTGCTCCTGAGCTCCTACGAGCAGTACTTC
TRBJ2-4	TRBV24-1	NA	NA	CATSDKDPAKNIQYF	TGTGCCACCAGTGATAAGGACCCTGCCAAAAACATTCAGTACTTC
TRBJ1-4	TRBV12-3/TRBV12-4	few	NA	CASRPGQGYEKLFF	TGTGCCAGCCGGCCCGGGCAGGGGTATGAAAAACTGTTTTTT
TRBJ2-5	TRBV3-1	NA	TRBD2	CASTIDPLAGGDQETQYF	TGTGCCAGCACCATCGACCCCCTAGCGGGAGGCGACCAAGAGACCCAGTACTTC
TRBJ1-2	TRBV13	NA	NA	CASSPQTSLYGYTF	TGTGCCAGCAGCCCCCAGACTTCCCTCTATGGCTACACCTTC
TRBJ2-1	TRBV20-1	NA	TRBD2	CSALPPGLDSYNEQFF	TGCAGTGCTCTACCGCCGGGACTAGATTCCTACAATGAGCAGTTCTTC
TRBJ2-7	TRBV27	NA	TRBD2	CASRGLEPEQYF	TGTGCCAGCCGGGGACTAGAACCCGAGCAGTACTTC
TRBJ2-7	TRBV5-1	NA	NA	CASSSPFGASSYEQYF	TGCGCCAGCAGCTCCCCCTTTGGGGCTAGCTCCTACGAGCAGTACTTC
TRBJ2-3	TRBV7-9	NA	TRBD2	CASSGTSGSGDTQYF	TGTGCCAGCAGCGGGACTAGCGGGAGCGGGGATACGCAGTATTTT
TRBJ2-7	TRBV7-4	NA	TRBD1	CASSPRGDRVAYEQYF	TGTGCCAGCAGCCCCAGGGGGGACAGGGTAGCCTACGAGCAGTACTTC
TRBJ2-6	TRBV28	NA	NA	CASNSYAADFSGANVLTF	TGTGCCAGCAATTCTTATGCGGCAGATTTCTCTGGGGCCAACGTCCTGACTTTC
TRBJ1-3	TRBV6-5	NA	NA	CASSYSPAGDTIYF	TGTGCCAGCAGTTACTCACCGGCGGGTGACACCATATATTTT
TRBJ2-7	TRBV12-3/TRBV12-4	NA	TRBD1	CASSRTGGKVQYF	TGTGCCAGCAGTCGGACAGGGGGGAAGGTGCAGTACTTC
TRBJ2-7	TRBV20-1	few	NA	CSAMEGRGTYEQYF	TGCAGTGCCATGGAGGGTCGGGGAACCTACGAGCAGTACTTC
TRBJ2-5	TRBV3-1	few	NA	CASSQEIPLGSAYQETQYF	TGTGCCAGCAGCCAAGAAATCCCCCTGGGTAGCGCGTACCAAGAGACCCAGTACTTC
TRBJ2-5	TRBV4-3	NA	NA	CASSQDRDQGTQYF	TGCGCCAGCAGCCAAGATCGGGACCAGGGGACCCAGTACTTC
TRBJ1-2	TRBV6-2/TRBV6-3	NA	TRBD1	CAIQDRARNYGYTF	TGTGCCATTCAAGACAGGGCCCGTAACTATGGCTACACCTTC
TRBJ1-1	TRBV12-3/TRBV12-4	few	NA	CASGTDQGTEAFF	TGTGCCAGCGGCACTGATCAAGGAACTGAAGCTTTCTTT
TRBJ1-4	TRBV5-1	NA	TRBD1	CASAQGANEKLFF	TGCGCCAGCGCTCAGGGGGCGAATGAAAAACTGTTTTTT
TRBJ2-7	TRBV20-1	NA	TRBD2	CSARELAGIYEQYF	TGCAGTGCTAGGGAACTAGCGGGAATCTACGAGCAGTACTTC
TRBJ2-7	TRBV28	once	NA	CASSFTDSSYEQYF	TGTGCCAGCTCGTTTACGGATAGCTCCTACGAGCAGTACTTC
TRBJ1-2	TRBV21-1	NA	NA	CASSTSGGGPGGYTF	TGTGCCAGCAGCACATCAGGAGGAGGGCCCGGTGGCTACACCTTC
TRBJ1-2	TRBV29-1	NA	NA	CSVDSLVGYGYTF	TGCAGCGTCGACAGTTTAGTCGGCTATGGCTACACCTTC
TRBJ2-1	TRBV10-1	NA	NA	CASSEFSVSSYNEQFF	TGCGCCAGCAGTGAGTTTAGCGTTAGCTCCTACAATGAGCAGTTCTTC
TRBJ2-2	TRBV5-1	few	NA	CASREAGGNTGELFF	TGCGCCAGCAGAGAGGCTGGAGGGAACACCGGGGAGCTGTTTTTT
TRBJ2-1	TRBV6-5	many	NA	CASSYSVVGTDEQFF	TGTGCCAGCAGTTACTCAGTCGTGGGTACAGATGAGCAGTTCTTC
TRBJ2-3	TRBV7-9	NA	TRBD1	CASSYDRADTQYF	TGTGCCAGCAGCTACGACAGGGCAGATACGCAGTATTTT
TRBJ1-2	TRBV7-8	NA	NA	CASSLLDVLDYGYTF	TGTGCCAGCAGCTTACTTGACGTATTGGACTATGGCTACACCTTC
TRBJ2-2	TRBV24-1	few	NA	CATSDLGRTTNTGELFF	TGTGCCACCAGTGATTTGGGCCGGACTACGAACACCGGGGAGCTGTTTTTT
TRBJ1-1	TRBV5-1	NA	TRBD1	CASSLSRDRVGYTEAFF	TGCGCCAGCAGCTTGTCCCGGGACAGGGTGGGCTATACTGAAGCTTTCTTT
TRBJ2-1	TRBV4-1	NA	NA	CAGSQADSEQFF	TGCGCCGGCAGCCAAGCGGACAGTGAGCAGTTCTTC
TRBJ2-5	TRBV20-1	NA	TRBD2	CSATGLAGNLETQYF	TGCAGTGCTACCGGACTAGCGGGAAATCTGGAGACCCAGTACTTC
TRBJ1-4	TRBV6-4	NA	NA	CASSERPGEKLFF	TGTGCCAGCAGTGAGCGCCCAGGGGAAAAACTGTTTTTT
TRBJ2-5	TRBV28	NA	TRBD2	CASSLLAGVEETQYF	TGTGCCAGCAGTTTATTGGCGGGGGTGGAAGAGACCCAGTACTTC
TRBJ2-7	TRBV28	few	TRBD2	CASSGKRLALNGEQYF	TGTGCCAGCAGTGGGAAAAGACTAGCGCTAAATGGGGAGCAGTACTTC
TRBJ2-7	TRBV28	few	NA	CAIGDTSPYEQYF	TGCGCTATAGGGGACACCTCCCCCTACGAGCAGTACTTC
TRBJ2-7	TRBV12-3/TRBV12-4	NA	TRBD1	CAGSGAWTGVLTSYEQYF	TGTGCCGGCAGCGGGGCTTGGACAGGGGTGTTAACTTCCTACGAGCAGTACTTC
TRBJ2-1	TRBV28	NA	NA	CASRTGELYNEQFF	TGTGCCAGCAGGACAGGTGAACTATACAATGAGCAGTTCTTC